One sample yielded the 9 T cell receptor beta chains listed below, sequenced in a study of T cell responses to AZD1222 COVID-19 vaccine. Assay: immunoSEQ multiplex PCR; the TCRdb copy retains only in-frame clones and omits some. This sample has 150,000 to 200,000 clones; about 92% occur once, and the top ten carry over 0.8%. Sample: peripheral blood, taken on day 0 of AZD1222 vaccination. The receptor set was obtained from an adult in good health.

V and J are TRBV18 and TRBJ1-5; TRBD1 matches at 8 bases. From germline, CDR1 is KGHSH and CDR2 LQKENI. The V gene end was trimmed by 7 bases and the J gene end by 5 bases; junction bases not matched to a gene: 4. This CDR3 is 13 amino acids long. CDR3 residues: CASCRGQDQPQHF. The CDR3 nucleotides read TGTGCCAGCTGCAGGGGGCAGGATCAGCCCCAGCATTTT.

This chain links TRBV28 with TRBJ2-1; 8 bases are shared with TRBD1. The CDR3 extends over 15 amino acids. Germline loops: CDR1 MDHEN, CDR2 SYDVKM. The V and J ends lost 9 bases and 8 bases, in that order; junction bases with no gene match: 15. CDR3 sequence (DNA): TGTGCCAGTGCCTCGACAGGGGTTTTAGGCGATGAGCAGTTCTTC. It codes for CASASTGVLGDEQFF. Drawing the rest from reference TRBV28 and TRBJ2-1, the complete variable domain is DVKVTQSSRYLVKRTGEKVFLECVQDMDHENMFWYRQDPGLGLRLIYFSYDVKMKEKGDIPEGYSVSREKKERFSLILESASTNQTSMYLCASASTGVLGDEQFFGPGTRLTVL.

The chain employs TRBV27 and TRBJ2-7; D unresolved. The germline CDR1 and CDR2 sequences are MNHEY and SMNVEV (reference sequence). This CDR3 is 13 amino acids long. V lost 6 bases to trimming and J lost 2 bases, with 11 bases between them. The CDR3 protein is CASSPTGAYEQYF. The CDR3 DNA is TGTGCCAGCAGCCCCACCGGAGCCTACGAGCAGTACTTC.

The chain carries TRBV4-1 and TRBJ2-7; 10 bases are a match to TRBD1. CDR1 is MGHRA and CDR2 is YSYEKL in the germline V gene. V was pared by 0 bases and J by 2 bases, with 1 base of the junction left unmatched. This CDR3 is 15 amino acids long. The DNA for the CDR3 is TGCGCCAGCAGCCAAGAGGGGACAGGGGCCTACGAGCAGTACTTC. Translating it yields CASSQEGTGAYEQYF.

The chain recombines TRBV27 with TRBJ2-3; no definite D call. Trimming took 4 bases from V and 1 from J, leaving 15 bases between them. Looked up from germline, CDR1 is MNHEY and CDR2 is SMNVEV (reference sequence). CDR3 length equals 16 residues. The CDR3 protein is CASSSARHPRTDTQYF. The CDR3 nucleotides read TGTGCCAGCAGTTCAGCCCGACATCCTCGCACAGATACGCAGTATTTT.

The chain has TRBV7-2 and TRBJ2-7; D is uncertain. The ends were cut back, 5 bases at V and 6 bases at J, with 8 bases in the middle. Germline values: CDR1 SGHTA, CDR2 FQGNSA. The CDR3 is 11 residues long. The CDR3 DNA reads as TGTGCCAGCAGCCCGAGCCGCGAGCAGTACTTC. This codes for CASSPSREQYF.

The chain is built from TRBV29-1 and TRBJ2-7; no clear D. Looked up from germline, CDR1 is SQVTM and CDR2 is ANQGSEA. This CDR3 is built from 12 residues. V lost 7 bases and J lost 0, with 10 bases in between. The CDR3 spells CSGGQSSYEQYF. The CDR3 DNA is TGCAGCGGAGGTCAGAGCTCCTACGAGCAGTACTTC.

This rearrangement joins TRBV2 to TRBJ1-5, with D possibly matching TRBD1 (6 bases). Trimming took off 6 bases at V and 2 bases at J, with 11 bases between the two ends. Germline V gives CDR1 SNHLY, CDR2 FYNNEI. The CDR3 is 14 residues long. CDR3 nucleotides: TGTGCCAGCAGCAACAGGGTTGGCAATCAGCCCCAGCATTTT. Amino acid sequence: CASSNRVGNQPQHF.

V is TRBV20-1 and J is TRBJ2-1, with TRBD2 matching 8 bases. The V segment lost 3 bases and the J segment 3 bases; nucleotides outside the gene matches: 4. Germline lookup yields CDR1 DFQATT and CDR2 SNEGSKA (reference sequence). The CDR3 runs 14 residues. CDR3: CSASTGGDYNEQFF. The DNA of the CDR3 is TGCAGTGCTAGTACGGGGGGGGACTACAATGAGCAGTTCTTC.